This passage covers 10 T cell receptor beta chains from one sample sequenced in a study of blood T cell repertoires in COVID-19. TCRdb's copy holds only in-frame clones and misses some; the assay was immunoSEQ multiplex PCR. The top ten hold roughly 6.2% of the sample, which has 110,000 to 150,000 clones, around four fifths seen once. Sequencing was done on a sample of PBMCs or T cells enriched from blood (not recorded which). The receptor source for this set is a woman between 40 and 55 years old who had recovered from COVID-19.

V is TRBV6-5 and J is TRBJ2-1; TRBD2 is a possible D gene (6 bases). The CDR3 sequence is 14 residues long. Deletions cut 8 bases from V and 3 bases from J, with 14 bases between. Germline lookup yields CDR1 MNHEY and CDR2 SVGAGI. CDR3: CASRRRDNYNEQFF. CDR3 bases: TGTGCCAGCCGTCGGCGGGATAACTACAATGAGCAGTTCTTC.

In DNA form, the CDR3 reads TGTGCCAGCAGTTACTCCCTCCTAGACAGGGCGGTTGAGCAGTTCTTC. As protein: CASSYSLLDRAVEQFF. This sequence joins TRBV6-6 and TRBJ2-1; 7 bases align to TRBD1. V gave up 0 bases and J gave up 9 bases; unmatched junction bases: 11. The CDR3 is made up of 16 amino acids. CDR1 is MNHNY, CDR2 SVGAGI, per germline (reference sequence).

V usage is TRBV7-2 and J usage is TRBJ1-2, with D unclear. CDR1 is SGHTA, CDR2 FQGNSA, per germline. The CDR3 loop spans 12 amino acids. V was shortened by 5 bases and J by 8 bases, with 12 bases between the two germline ends. The CDR3 spells CASSPTGRGYTF. The CDR3 DNA reads TGTGCCAGCAGCCCCACGGGGAGAGGCTACACCTTC.

The V call is TRBV6-2 or TRBV6-3, the J call TRBJ1-5, with 7 nucleotides matching TRBD1. Germline CDR1 is MNHEY and CDR2 is SVGEGT. After removal of 5 bases from V and 4 bases from J, the junction contained 14 bases not matched to a gene. CDR3 length: 17 amino acids. The CDR3 protein is CASSAGQRLWLNQPQHF. DNA for the CDR3: TGTGCCAGCAGTGCGGGACAGCGGCTTTGGTTAAATCAGCCCCAGCATTTT.

The chain employs TRBV29-1 and TRBJ2-5, with 8 nucleotides matching TRBD1. CDR1 and CDR2 (germline): SQVTM, ANQGSEA. This CDR3 is built from 14 residues. V was pared by 7 bases and J by 5 bases, with 12 bases of the junction left unmatched. The CDR3 region is CSDRTAGGWETQYF. For the CDR3, the DNA is TGCAGCGACCGAACGGCAGGGGGCTGGGAGACCCAGTACTTC.

V and J are TRBV7-8 and TRBJ1-1; 10 nucleotides match TRBD1. With 5 bases clipped from V and 4 bases from J, the junction kept 1 base outside the gene matches. Per germline, CDR1 SGHVS and CDR2 FQNEAQ. The CDR3 covers 13 residues. DNA of the CDR3: TGTGCCAGCAGCCGGGACAGGGGCACTGAAGCTTTCTTT. Translated: CASSRDRGTEAFF.

The genes are TRBV9 and TRBJ1-2; a weak D match, TRBD1 (5 bases). In germline, CDR1 is SGDLS, CDR2 YYNGEE. V was trimmed by 0 bases and J by 0 bases, leaving 9 bases between them. The CDR3 runs 15 residues. This CDR3 is CASSVDGGPNYGYTF. CDR3 nucleotide sequence: TGTGCCAGCAGCGTAGACGGGGGACCTAACTATGGCTACACCTTC. The whole variable domain, remainder taken from reference TRBV9 and TRBJ1-2, is DSGVTQTPKHLITATGQRVTLRCSPRSGDLSVYWYQQSLDQGLQFLIQYYNGEERAKGNILERFSAQQFPDLHSELNLSSLELGDSALYFCASSVDGGPNYGYTFGSGTRLTVV.

The V and J genes are TRBV2 and TRBJ2-5, with 10 bases fitting TRBD2. The length of the CDR3 is 14 residues. The germline V gene has CDR1 SNHLY and CDR2 FYNNEI. With V trimmed by 9 bases and J by 5 bases, 9 bases remained unmatched. The CDR3 DNA sequence: TGTGCCAGTACCATCTCGACTAGCGGGGAGACCCAGTACTTC. Its protein product is CASTISTSGETQYF.

The chain links TRBV19 to TRBJ2-1, with TRBD1 matching 10 bases. The CDR3 has 17 amino acids. From germline, CDR1 is LNHDA and CDR2 SQIVND (reference sequence). The junction had 12 bases not matched to a gene; V was cut back by 6 bases and J by 4 bases. The DNA for the CDR3 is TGTGCCAGTAGCCCTATCACCGGGACAGGGGTATACAATGAGCAGTTCTTC. Translation gives CASSPITGTGVYNEQFF.

V is TRBV6-1 and J is TRBJ1-2; 7 bases are shared with TRBD1. Germline CDR1 MNHNS, CDR2 SASEGT. J lost 4 bases, V lost 0 bases, and 2 bases had no gene match. The CDR3 sequence is 14 residues long. CDR3 nucleotides: TGTGCCAGCAGTGAAGCTACAGGGGTCTATGGCTACACCTTC. It encodes CASSEATGVYGYTF.